A selection of T cell receptor beta chains follows, all from one sample in a study of blood T cells in healthy people across ages. TCRdb reanalysed the 5' RACE reads using MiXCR and keeps one entry per CDR3 protein. The sample includes about 970,000 distinct CDR3 sequences, around 54% of them seen just once. Sequencing used blood. The receptors were sampled from a woman aged 60-70 years in good health. The CDR3 runs from the conserved cysteine through the conserved F or W. D genes are given only for firm matches. Not every row has a clone size; where given, it reads once, few, many or a size class.

CDR3 protein,CDR3 DNA,J gene,clone size,D gene,V gene
CSAVQLGQGLNTEAFF,TGCAGTGCTGTTCAACTCGGACAGGGCCTGAACACTGAAGCTTTCTTT,TRBJ1-1,few,TRBD1,TRBV20-1
CASSFDGNYGYTF,TGTGCCAGCAGTTTTGACGGGAACTATGGCTACACCTTC,TRBJ1-2,NA,NA,TRBV27
CSVGTQTGYEQYF,TGCAGCGTTGGGACCCAGACAGGGTACGAGCAGTACTTC,TRBJ2-7,NA,TRBD1,TRBV29-1
CASSPFMGGMGLDEQFF,TGTGCCAGCAGCCCGTTTATGGGGGGGATGGGGCTTGATGAGCAGTTCTTC,TRBJ2-1,few,TRBD2,TRBV27
CASSKTSGPQETQYF,TGTGCCAGCAGCAAGACTAGCGGACCACAAGAGACCCAGTACTTC,TRBJ2-5,once,TRBD2,TRBV7-9
CASTDLAGGPRAYNEQFF,TGTGCCAGCACCGATCTAGCGGGGGGACCGCGGGCCTACAATGAGCAGTTCTTC,TRBJ2-1,NA,TRBD2,TRBV27
CASSLRDRVSIGGYTF,TGTGCCAGCAGCTTGCGGGACAGGGTTTCTATCGGTGGCTACACCTTC,TRBJ1-2,NA,TRBD1,TRBV11-2
CASSQTTETQYF,TGTGCCAGCAGCCAGACCACGGAAACGCAGTATTTT,TRBJ2-3,NA,NA,TRBV11-3
CASSYPSGRGEQFF,TGTGCCAGCAGTTACCCTAGCGGGAGGGGTGAGCAGTTCTTC,TRBJ2-1,NA,TRBD2,TRBV28
CASSYRVTGGPLAKNIQYF,TGTGCCAGCAGTTACAGGGTGACAGGGGGCCCATTAGCCAAAAACATTCAGTACTTC,TRBJ2-4,NA,TRBD1,TRBV6-5
CSVDSSRRPTDTQYF,TGCAGCGTTGACTCGTCGCGCCGACCCACAGATACGCAGTATTTT,TRBJ2-3,few,NA,TRBV29-1
CASSLIEQFF,TGTGCCAGCAGCTTGATTGAGCAGTTCTTC,TRBJ2-1,few,NA,TRBV7-9
CSVDGTGGGYTF,TGCAGCGTTGATGGGACAGGGGGTGGCTACACCTTC,TRBJ1-2,NA,TRBD1,TRBV29-1
CASSGPAGENTEAFF,TGTGCCAGCAGTGGGCCGGCAGGGGAGAACACTGAAGCTTTCTTT,TRBJ1-1,NA,NA,TRBV28
CAISVQGWDEQYF,TGTGCCATCAGTGTACAGGGTTGGGACGAGCAGTACTTC,TRBJ2-7,NA,NA,TRBV10-3
CSARDGRGSMINEQFF,TGCAGTGCTAGAGATGGGAGGGGATCTATGATTAATGAGCAGTTCTTC,TRBJ2-1,NA,TRBD2,TRBV20-1
CSARGTGNNIQYF,TGCAGTGCTAGAGGGACAGGGAACAACATTCAGTACTTT,TRBJ2-4,few,TRBD1,TRBV20-1
CSARAESGANVLTF,TGCAGTGCTCGGGCGGAATCTGGGGCCAACGTCCTGACTTTC,TRBJ2-6,once,NA,TRBV20-1
CASTRRGRGLSTDSTDTQYF,TGTGCCAGCACCAGGAGGGGCAGGGGGCTCTCCACCGATAGCACAGATACGCAGTATTTT,TRBJ2-3,few,TRBD1,TRBV12-3/TRBV12-4
CASSLRSSHEQYF,TGTGCCAGCAGTCTACGATCATCCCACGAGCAGTACTTC,TRBJ2-7,NA,NA,TRBV6-6
CSATTSGRIYNEQFF,TGCAGTGCTACGACTAGCGGGAGGATCTACAATGAGCAGTTCTTC,TRBJ2-1,NA,TRBD2,TRBV20-1
CASSSLEYQETQYF,TGTGCCAGCAGTTCCCTAGAGTACCAAGAGACCCAGTACTTC,TRBJ2-5,NA,NA,TRBV28
CASGDGENNEQFF,TGCGCCAGCGGGGACGGCGAAAACAATGAGCAGTTCTTC,TRBJ2-1,NA,NA,TRBV5-1
CASSYDRDRENGYTF,TGTGCCAGCAGCTATGACCGGGACAGGGAGAATGGCTACACCTTC,TRBJ1-2,few,TRBD1,TRBV7-2
CASSLGSGSGYTQYF,TGTGCCAGCAGCTTGGGTAGCGGGAGTGGGTATACGCAGTATTTT,TRBJ2-3,NA,TRBD2,TRBV7-2
CASSLVRSRDLEYNEQYF,TGTGCCAGCAGCTTAGTGAGATCCCGGGACTTAGAATACAATGAGCAGTACTTC,TRBJ2-5,NA,NA,TRBV7-9
CASSVGQPYQETQYF,TGTGCCAGCAGTGTTGGACAGCCGTACCAAGAGACCCAGTACTTC,TRBJ2-5,NA,NA,TRBV25-1
CSGLANNEQFF,TGCAGTGGACTAGCCAACAATGAGCAGTTCTTC,TRBJ2-1,few,TRBD2,TRBV20-1
CASSGRTGYRSEQFF,TGTGCCAGCAGTGGAAGGACAGGGTATCGGAGTGAGCAGTTCTTC,TRBJ2-1,NA,TRBD1,TRBV6-1
CASTMRRMGEQYF,TGTGCCAGCACCATGCGGAGGATGGGCGAGCAGTACTTC,TRBJ2-7,NA,NA,TRBV6-5
CASSFADSGANVLTF,TGCGCCAGCAGCTTCGCCGACTCTGGGGCCAACGTCCTGACTTTC,TRBJ2-6,NA,NA,TRBV5-1
CASSQGGGQTQYF,TGTGCCAGCAGCCAAGGTGGTGGGCAGACCCAGTACTTC,TRBJ2-5,few,NA,TRBV3-1
CSVEDSGGRATQYF,TGCAGCGTTGAAGACTCTGGGGGGCGGGCGACCCAGTACTTC,TRBJ2-5,few,NA,TRBV29-1